This T cell receptor (beta chain) was recorded in a study of shared clonotypes between healthy human individuals. Points from the study as a whole: Represented diversity (both genetic and exposure-history) was limited by the small number of donors. A generally larger estimated richness was seen in naive subsets than in memory subsets.

The sample holds one count of this clone. The antigen remains unidentified. The assay was immunoSEQ multiplex PCR, and TCRdb's table has in-frame clones only and misses some. The sample yields 1.5 million to 2.5 million clones, about 95% seen once. Positive CCR7 selection of CD45RO-negative cells yielded the naive CD8 cells, and terminally differentiated effector memory CD45RA+ cells were excluded. The source is a man younger than 35 in good health. The material sequenced was naive CD8+ T cells sorted from blood.

CDR3 bases: TGCGCCAGCAGCTGGGACTTGAACACCGGGGAGCTGTTTTTT. Its protein is CASSWDLNTGELFF. This chain uses TRBV5-1 with TRBJ2-2, with a possible D match to TRBD2 (6 bases). Trimming stripped 3 bases from V and 1 base from J, with 7 bases between. The CDR3 spans 14 residues. The germline gives CDR1 SGHRS, CDR2 YFSETQ.